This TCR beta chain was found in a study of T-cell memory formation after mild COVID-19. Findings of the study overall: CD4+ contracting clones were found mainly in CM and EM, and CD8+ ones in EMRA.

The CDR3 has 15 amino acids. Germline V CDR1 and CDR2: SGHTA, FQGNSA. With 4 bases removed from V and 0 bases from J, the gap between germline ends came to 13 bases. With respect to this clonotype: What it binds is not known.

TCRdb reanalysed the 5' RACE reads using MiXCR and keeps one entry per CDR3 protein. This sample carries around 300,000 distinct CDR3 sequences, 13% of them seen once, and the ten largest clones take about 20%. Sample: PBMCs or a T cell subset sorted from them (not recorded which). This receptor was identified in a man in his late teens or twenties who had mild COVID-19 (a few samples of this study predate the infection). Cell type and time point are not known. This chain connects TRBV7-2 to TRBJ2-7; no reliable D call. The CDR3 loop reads CASSWTPRSSYEQYF. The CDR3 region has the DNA TGTGCCAGCAGCTGGACGCCGAGGAGCTCCTACGAGCAGTACTTC.